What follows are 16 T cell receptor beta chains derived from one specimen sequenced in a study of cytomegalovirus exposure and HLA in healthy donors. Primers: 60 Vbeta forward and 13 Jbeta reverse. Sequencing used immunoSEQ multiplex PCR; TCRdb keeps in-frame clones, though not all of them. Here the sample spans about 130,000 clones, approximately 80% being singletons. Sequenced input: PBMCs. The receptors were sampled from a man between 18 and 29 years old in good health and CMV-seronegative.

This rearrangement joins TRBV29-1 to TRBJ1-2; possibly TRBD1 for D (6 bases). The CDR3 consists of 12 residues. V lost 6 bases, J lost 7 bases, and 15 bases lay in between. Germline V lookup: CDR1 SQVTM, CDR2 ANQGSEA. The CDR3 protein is CSVYQRGGGYTF. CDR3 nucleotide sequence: TGCAGCGTCTATCAGAGGGGGGGTGGCTACACCTTC.

The CDR3 spells CASSGFRDRNNEQFF. The CDR3 DNA follows: TGTGCCAGCAGTGGATTCCGGGACAGAAACAATGAGCAGTTCTTC. The V and J genes are TRBV6-5 and TRBJ2-1, with TRBD1 matching 7 bases. The CDR3 has 15 residues. Germline CDR1 is MNHEY and CDR2 is SVGAGI. With V trimmed by 5 bases and J by 5 bases, 9 bases remained unmatched.

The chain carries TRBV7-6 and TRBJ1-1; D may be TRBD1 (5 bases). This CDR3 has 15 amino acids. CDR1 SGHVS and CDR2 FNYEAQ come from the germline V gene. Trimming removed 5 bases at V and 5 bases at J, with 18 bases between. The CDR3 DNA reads TGTGCCAGCAGCCTGGACATCACCCGCTATACTGAAGCTTTCTTT. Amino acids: CASSLDITRYTEAFF.

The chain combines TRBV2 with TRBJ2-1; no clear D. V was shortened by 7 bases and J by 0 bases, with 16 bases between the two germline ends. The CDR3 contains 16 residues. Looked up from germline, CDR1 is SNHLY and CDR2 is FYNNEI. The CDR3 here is CASKASVASSYNEQFF. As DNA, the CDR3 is TGTGCCAGCAAAGCTTCGGTAGCCAGCTCCTACAATGAGCAGTTCTTC.

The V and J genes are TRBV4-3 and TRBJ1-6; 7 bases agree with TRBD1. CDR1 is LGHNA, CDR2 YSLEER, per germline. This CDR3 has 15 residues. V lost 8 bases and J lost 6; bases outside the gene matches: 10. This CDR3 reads CASFARDSRNSPLHF. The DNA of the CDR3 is TGCGCCAGCTTCGCCCGGGACAGCCGTAATTCACCCCTCCACTTT.

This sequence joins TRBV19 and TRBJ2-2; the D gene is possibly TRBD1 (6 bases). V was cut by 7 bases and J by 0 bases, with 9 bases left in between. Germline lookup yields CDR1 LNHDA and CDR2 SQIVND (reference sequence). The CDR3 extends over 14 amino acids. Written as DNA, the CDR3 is TGTGCCAGTAAGAGGACAGCGAACACCGGGGAGCTGTTTTTT. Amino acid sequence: CASKRTANTGELFF.

Written as DNA, the CDR3 is TGTGCCACCGGTAGCAGGGCAGGAAACACCATATATTTT. Its protein product is CATGSRAGNTIYF. The genes are TRBV19 and TRBJ1-3; maybe TRBD1 (5 bases). This CDR3 region has 13 residues. V lost 10 bases and J lost 4, with 14 bases in between. Germline V lookup: CDR1 LNHDA, CDR2 SQIVND (reference sequence).

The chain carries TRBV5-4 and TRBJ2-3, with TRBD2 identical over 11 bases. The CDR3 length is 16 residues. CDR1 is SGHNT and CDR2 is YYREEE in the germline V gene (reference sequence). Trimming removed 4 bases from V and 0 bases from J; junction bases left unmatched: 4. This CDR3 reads CASSIWTSGSTDTQYF. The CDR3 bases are TGTGCCAGCAGCATATGGACTAGCGGGAGCACAGATACGCAGTATTTT.

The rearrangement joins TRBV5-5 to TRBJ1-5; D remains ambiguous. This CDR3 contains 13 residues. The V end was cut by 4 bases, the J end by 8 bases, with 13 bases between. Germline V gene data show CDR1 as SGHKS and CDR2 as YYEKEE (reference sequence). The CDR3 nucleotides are TGTGCCAGCAGCCGATTACCGGGAGAGCCCCAGCATTTT. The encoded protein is CASSRLPGEPQHF.

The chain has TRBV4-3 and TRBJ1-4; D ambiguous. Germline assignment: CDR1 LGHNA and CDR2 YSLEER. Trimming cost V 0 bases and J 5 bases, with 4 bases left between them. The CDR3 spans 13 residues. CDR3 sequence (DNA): TGCGCCAGCAGCCAAGAAATAAATGAAAAACTGTTTTTT. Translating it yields CASSQEINEKLFF.

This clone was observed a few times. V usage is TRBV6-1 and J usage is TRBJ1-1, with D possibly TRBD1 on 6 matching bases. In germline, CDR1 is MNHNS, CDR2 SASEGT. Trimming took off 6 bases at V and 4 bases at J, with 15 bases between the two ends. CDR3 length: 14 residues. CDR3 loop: CASSENRAFTEAFF. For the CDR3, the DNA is TGTGCCAGCAGCGAAAACAGGGCGTTCACTGAAGCTTTCTTT.

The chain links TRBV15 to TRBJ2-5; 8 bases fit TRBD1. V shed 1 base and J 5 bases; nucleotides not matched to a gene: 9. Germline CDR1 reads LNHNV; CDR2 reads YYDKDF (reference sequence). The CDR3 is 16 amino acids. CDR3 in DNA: TGTGCCACCAGCAGAGCTGGACAGGGTAGTTGGGAGACCCAGTACTTC. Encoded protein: CATSRAGQGSWETQYF.

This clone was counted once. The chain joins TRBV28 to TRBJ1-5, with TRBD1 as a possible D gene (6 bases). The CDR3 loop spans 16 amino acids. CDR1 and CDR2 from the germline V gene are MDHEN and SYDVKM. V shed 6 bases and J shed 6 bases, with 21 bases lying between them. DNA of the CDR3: TGTGCCAGCAGCCCTCGGGGGGCGCTCCTCCTTCAGCCCCAGCATTTT. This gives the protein CASSPRGALLLQPQHF.

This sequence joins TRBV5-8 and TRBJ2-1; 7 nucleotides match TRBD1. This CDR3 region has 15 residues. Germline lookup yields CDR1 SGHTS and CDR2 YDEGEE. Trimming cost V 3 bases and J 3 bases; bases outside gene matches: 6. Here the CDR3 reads CASSSTGEFYNEQFF. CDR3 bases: TGTGCCAGCAGCTCTACAGGGGAGTTCTACAATGAGCAGTTCTTC.

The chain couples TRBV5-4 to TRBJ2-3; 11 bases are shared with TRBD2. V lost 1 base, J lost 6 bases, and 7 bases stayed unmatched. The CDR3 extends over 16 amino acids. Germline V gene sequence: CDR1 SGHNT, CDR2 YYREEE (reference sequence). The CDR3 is CASSLNSGGARDTQYF. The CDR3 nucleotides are TGTGCCAGCAGCTTGAATAGCGGGGGGGCCCGGGATACGCAGTATTTT.

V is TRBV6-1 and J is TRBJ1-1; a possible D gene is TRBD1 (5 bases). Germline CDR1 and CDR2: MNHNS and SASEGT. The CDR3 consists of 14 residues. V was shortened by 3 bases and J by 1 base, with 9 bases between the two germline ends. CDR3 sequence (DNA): TGTGCCAGCAGTGACCCGGGGGGGAACACTGAAGCTTTCTTT. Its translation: CASSDPGGNTEAFF.